These T cell receptor beta chains were read from a single sample in a study of blood T cells in healthy people across ages. MiXCR, run by TCRdb on the 5' RACE reads, gives a single entry per CDR3 protein. Altogether a few hundred thousand distinct CDR3 sequences are present, more than 45% being singletons, with the ten largest covering 51%. The sequencing sample was made of blood. The source is a man aged 55-75 years in good health. The CDR3 runs from the conserved cysteine through the conserved F or W. Fields, in order: D gene, J gene, V gene, clone size, CDR3 DNA, CDR3 protein. D genes are given only for firm matches. Part of the rows lack a size; the others show once, few, many or a class for expanded clones.

>TRBD1|TRBJ2-1|TRBV7-2|NA
TGTGCCAGCAGCCGCGGACAGGGTACCTACAATGAGCAGTTCTTC
CASSRGQGTYNEQFF
>TRBD1|TRBJ2-5|TRBV10-3|NA
TGTGCCATCAGTGCCGGGACAGGGACATCCGGGGAGACCCAGTACTTC
CAISAGTGTSGETQYF
>TRBD2|TRBJ2-5|TRBV5-5|few
TGTGCCAGCAGCCCGAGCGGGACGGCCGGTTGGGAGACCCAGTACTTC
CASSPSGTAGWETQYF
>TRBD2|TRBJ2-3|TRBV5-1|few
TGCGCCAGCAGTCCGTATAGCGGGGGGAGCACAGATACGCAGTATTTT
CASSPYSGGSTDTQYF
>NA|TRBJ1-2|TRBV4-3|NA
TGCGCCAGCAGCCACCACCGGGACGCAATTTCTTTCTATGGCTACACCTTC
CASSHHRDAISFYGYTF
>NA|TRBJ2-7|TRBV7-2|NA
TGTGCCAGCAGCGAAATCGGCGTAAAGACGGGCGAGCAGTACTTC
CASSEIGVKTGEQYF
>TRBD1|TRBJ1-2|TRBV14|NA
TGTGCCAGCGGAGACAGGGAGGCTGGCTACACCTTC
CASGDREAGYTF
>NA|TRBJ2-1|TRBV7-9|NA
TGTGCCAGCAGCCATCAGGGTGGGGATGAGCAGTTCTTC
CASSHQGGDEQFF
>TRBD1|TRBJ1-2|TRBV19|NA
TGTGCCAGTACCACAGGGGAAGTTTTAAACTATGGCTACACCTTC
CASTTGEVLNYGYTF
>NA|TRBJ1-5|TRBV3-1|NA
TGTGCCAGCAGCCCTCAGGCATACGATAATCAGCCCCAGCATTTT
CASSPQAYDNQPQHF
>NA|TRBJ2-3|TRBV3-1|few
TGTGCCAGCAGCCAATTTCGGCGGTCAGATACGCAGTATTTT
CASSQFRRSDTQYF
>NA|TRBJ2-3|TRBV2|few
TGTGCCAGCAGTGAAGCGGGGGGGCAAGTTACGCAGTATTTT
CASSEAGGQVTQYF
>NA|TRBJ2-7|TRBV11-2|NA
TGTGCCAGCAGCCCGGGCCTGGGGTACGAGCAGTACTTC
CASSPGLGYEQYF
>NA|TRBJ1-4|TRBV2|NA
TGTGCCAGCGCTCGGGCCATGCGGGAAAAACTGTTTTTT
CASARAMREKLFF
>TRBD1|TRBJ1-2|TRBV7-9|NA
TGTGCCAGCAGCAGAGGGGACAGTCAAGGGGGAGGCTACACCTTC
CASSRGDSQGGGYTF
>TRBD1|TRBJ2-1|TRBV5-4|NA
TGTGCCAGCAGCTTGGGACAGGGGGTAGGCAATGAGCAGTTCTTC
CASSLGQGVGNEQFF
>TRBD2|TRBJ2-2|TRBV24-1|NA
TGTGCCACCAGTGATTTCGGGAGGTACACCGGGGAGCTGTTTTTT
CATSDFGRYTGELFF
>NA|TRBJ1-5|TRBV20-1|NA
TGCAGTGCTCCAAAGTCAGGACGGCTGAATCAGCCCCAGCATTTT
CSAPKSGRLNQPQHF
>TRBD1|TRBJ2-7|TRBV20-1|NA
TGCAGTGCCCAGACAGGGATCTCCTACGAGCAGTACTTC
CSAQTGISYEQYF
>NA|TRBJ2-5|TRBV15|many
TGTGCCACCAGTGAGCAGCAAGAGACCCAGTACTTC
CATSEQQETQYF
>TRBD1|TRBJ2-4|TRBV10-3|few
TGTGCCATCAGTGGACAGGGACGGAACATTCAGTACTTC
CAISGQGRNIQYF
>NA|TRBJ2-1|TRBV12-3/TRBV12-4|NA
TGTGCCAGCAGCTGGTTGGGAGGCTCCTACAATGAGCAGTTCTTC
CASSWLGGSYNEQFF
>NA|TRBJ1-2|TRBV29-1|NA
TGCAGCGGCACAGGAGGGGGAAACTATGGCTACACCTTC
CSGTGGGNYGYTF
>TRBD1|TRBJ1-2|TRBV27|NA
TGTGCCAGCAGTGGGGACAGGGACCGCGGCTACACCTTC
CASSGDRDRGYTF
>TRBD1|TRBJ2-1|TRBV29-1|few
TGCAGCGTCGACAGGACAGGGGGGGCCTACAATGAGCAGTTCTTC
CSVDRTGGAYNEQFF
>NA|TRBJ1-6|TRBV20-1|NA
TGCAGTGCTAGAGAGCCTCAGCAGGGAAGTAGATCACCCCTCCACTTT
CSAREPQQGSRSPLHF
>NA|TRBJ1-2|TRBV12-3/TRBV12-4|NA
TGTGCCAGCAGGCCCCAGCCGGGTAGGGGGGGCGGCAACTATGGCTACACCTTC
CASRPQPGRGGGNYGYTF
>TRBD1|TRBJ2-1|TRBV7-2|NA
TGTGCCAGCAGCCCGGGGAGGGACAGGGACAATGAGCAGTTCTTC
CASSPGRDRDNEQFF
>NA|TRBJ2-5|TRBV12-3/TRBV12-4|few
TGTGCCAGCAGTTTATCCGGGACGGGTATATGGACCCAGTACTTC
CASSLSGTGIWTQYF
>NA|TRBJ2-7|TRBV20-1|NA
TGCAGTGCCACGACTCTCCAAAAAGGTTACGAGCAGTACTTC
CSATTLQKGYEQYF
>NA|TRBJ2-5|TRBV3-1|few
TGTGCCAGCAGCCTAGTGGAGGGTGAGCAGTACTTC
CASSLVEGEQYF
>NA|TRBJ2-4|TRBV20-1|many
TGCAGTGCTAGAGATCTCGGGGTCTTAGCCAAAAACATTCAGTACTTC
CSARDLGVLAKNIQYF
>NA|TRBJ2-3|TRBV20-1|NA
TGCAGTGCTAGAGGGGGGGCTCCAAACCCCGCAGATACGCAGTATTTT
CSARGGAPNPADTQYF
>NA|TRBJ2-3|TRBV9|NA
TGTGCCAGCAGCGTAGTCCCGACGGGTGGAGATACGCAGTATTTT
CASSVVPTGGDTQYF
>NA|TRBJ2-7|TRBV9|NA
TGTGCCAGCAGCTCCGGGCCGGGATGGCAATACGAGCAGTACTTC
CASSSGPGWQYEQYF
>TRBD2|TRBJ2-7|TRBV2|once
TGTGCCAGCATCGCGGGGGGACCCATTCCCTACGAGCAGTACTTC
CASIAGGPIPYEQYF
>NA|TRBJ2-5|TRBV5-1|few
TGCGCCAGCAGCTTGGAGTCCGGGACGGAAGAGACCCAGTACTTC
CASSLESGTEETQYF
>TRBD1|TRBJ2-5|TRBV25-1|few
TGTGCCAGCAGCCCTGGACGGGACAGGGTGGGTGAGACCCAGTACTTC
CASSPGRDRVGETQYF
>NA|TRBJ2-7|TRBV12-3/TRBV12-4|NA
TGTGCCAGCAGTTTAACGGGGGGCTACTACGAGCAGTACTTC
CASSLTGGYYEQYF
>NA|TRBJ2-1|TRBV27|few
TGTGCCAGCAATGGCGGGGTCTCCTACAATGAGCAGTTCTTC
CASNGGVSYNEQFF
>TRBD1|TRBJ2-1|TRBV5-1|many
TGCGCCAGCAGCTCCGTGGACAGGGGGGATGAGCAGTTCTTC
CASSSVDRGDEQFF
>NA|TRBJ1-1|TRBV29-1|NA
TGCAGCGTTGAAGATCTGGGACCGAACACTGAAGCTTTCTTT
CSVEDLGPNTEAFF
>TRBD1|TRBJ2-1|TRBV5-1|NA
TGCGCCAGCAGGGATACAGGGGGAGTGTACAATGAGCAGTTCTTC
CASRDTGGVYNEQFF
>NA|TRBJ2-3|TRBV2|NA
TGTGCCAGCAGTGGGGGCCTTCTGGGAGGCGCAGATACGCAGTATTTT
CASSGGLLGGADTQYF
>NA|TRBJ2-1|TRBV7-9|many
TGTGCCAGCAGCTTGACGGGCAGCTACAATGAGCAGTTCTTC
CASSLTGSYNEQFF
>TRBD2|TRBJ2-5|TRBV5-1|NA
TGCGCCAGCAGCCTCCAGACTAGCGGGGGGCGGGAGACCCAGTACTTC
CASSLQTSGGRETQYF
>TRBD2|TRBJ2-3|TRBV5-1|few
TGCGCCAGCAGCCCCGGGACTAGCGGCACAGATACGCAGTATTTT
CASSPGTSGTDTQYF
>TRBD1|TRBJ1-2|TRBV15|NA
TGTGCCACCAGCAGAGAGACAGGGTTGGGTGGCTACACCTTC
CATSRETGLGGYTF
>TRBD1|TRBJ2-7|TRBV29-1|NA
TGCAGCGTTGGGACAGGGTTCTCCTACGAGCAGTACTTC
CSVGTGFSYEQYF
>NA|TRBJ2-3|TRBV7-9|NA
TGTGCCAGCAGTGAGGGCAGGGGATTGACAGATACGCAGTATTTT
CASSEGRGLTDTQYF
>NA|TRBJ2-3|TRBV20-1|NA
TGCAGTGCCGGCCCCAACCCGGCGTCAGATACGCAGTATTTT
CSAGPNPASDTQYF
>TRBD2|TRBJ2-3|TRBV11-1|many
TGTGCCAGCAGCTTCCCGGGACTAGCGGGCACAGATACGCAGTATTTT
CASSFPGLAGTDTQYF
>NA|TRBJ1-1|TRBV7-9|NA
TGTGCCAGCAGTCGACAGGCTGAAGCTTTCTTT
CASSRQAEAFF
>TRBD2|TRBJ2-1|TRBV5-1|NA
TGCGCCAGCAGCTTGGCAATAGCGGGCAATGAGCAGTTCTTC
CASSLAIAGNEQFF
>TRBD1|TRBJ1-1|TRBV20-1|NA
TGCAGTGCTACCCACAGGGGGGTGAACACTGAAGCTTTCTTT
CSATHRGVNTEAFF
>TRBD1|TRBJ2-7|TRBV29-1|NA
TGCAGCGTGGGGACAGGGGCGGTCTACGAGCAGTACTTC
CSVGTGAVYEQYF
>NA|TRBJ1-2|TRBV28|NA
TGTGCCAGCAGGACATTACGGGGGCTTAACTATGGCTACACCTTC
CASRTLRGLNYGYTF
>NA|TRBJ2-7|TRBV5-1|NA
TGCGCCAGCAGCCTGGAGATCCAGGGTTACGAGCAGTACTTC
CASSLEIQGYEQYF
>TRBD1|TRBJ2-4|TRBV12-3/TRBV12-4|few
TGTGCCAGCAGCGGACAGGGGTCGAACATTCAGTACTTC
CASSGQGSNIQYF
>TRBD1|TRBJ2-3|TRBV20-1|few
TGCAGTGCGATCCCGGGACAGGAAAGCACAGATACGCAGTATTTT
CSAIPGQESTDTQYF